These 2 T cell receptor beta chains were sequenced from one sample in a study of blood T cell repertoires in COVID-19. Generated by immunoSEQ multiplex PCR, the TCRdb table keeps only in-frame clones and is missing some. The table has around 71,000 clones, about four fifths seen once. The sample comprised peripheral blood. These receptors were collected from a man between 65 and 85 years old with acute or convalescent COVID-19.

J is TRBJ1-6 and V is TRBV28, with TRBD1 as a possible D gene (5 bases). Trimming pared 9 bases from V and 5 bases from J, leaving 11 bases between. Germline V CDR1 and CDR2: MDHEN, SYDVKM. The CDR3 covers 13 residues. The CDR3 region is CASLGGDNSPLHF. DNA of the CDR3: TGTGCCAGTCTCGGGGGGGATAATTCACCCCTCCACTTT.

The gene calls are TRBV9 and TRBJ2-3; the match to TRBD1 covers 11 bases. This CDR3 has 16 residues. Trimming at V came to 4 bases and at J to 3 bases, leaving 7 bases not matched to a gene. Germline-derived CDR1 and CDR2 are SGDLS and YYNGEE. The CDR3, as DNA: TGTGCCAGCAGCACCTCCGGGACAGGGGGTACAGATACGCAGTATTTT. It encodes CASSTSGTGGTDTQYF. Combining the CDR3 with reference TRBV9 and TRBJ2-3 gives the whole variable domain DSGVTQTPKHLITATGQRVTLRCSPRSGDLSVYWYQQSLDQGLQFLIQYYNGEERAKGNILERFSAQQFPDLHSELNLSSLELGDSALYFCASSTSGTGGTDTQYFGPGTRLTVL.